The clone carrying this T cell receptor beta chain was counted many times. What it recognizes is unknown. The observed sequence ends 3 residues before the CDR3 terminus, with the missing tail filled in from the germline J gene. Trimming stripped 2 bases from V and 4 bases from J, with 5 bases between. Germline CDR1 is DFQATT and CDR2 is SNEGSKA (reference sequence). This CDR3 region has 11 residues. The repertoire was sequenced with immunoSEQ multiplex PCR; TCRdb's copy has only in-frame clones and lacks some. Observed in the sample are tens of thousands of clones, none of them singletons. The sample comes from a study of T cell clonality in common variable immunodeficiency. Findings of the study overall: Authors noted CVID clonality's cause needs subpopulation repertoire sequencing. CVID subjects showed higher TCRbeta clonality than healthy controls.

Source material: peripheral blood mononuclear cells. The TCR originated in a person aged 18 to 69 in good health. The chain couples TRBV20-1 to TRBJ2-5; no reliable D call. The sequenced part of the CDR3 DNA is TGCAGTGCTAGACTAACAGAGACC. Its translation is CSARLTET. The whole CDR3 region reads CSARLTETQYF.